This T cell receptor beta chain was found in a study of radiation and T cells in renal cell carcinoma. Study-wide findings and caveats: From baseline, blood top tumor clonotypes peaked at 2 weeks post-radiation.

The time point here: blood 4 weeks post-SBRT, at nephrectomy. The treatment was: 15 Gy SBRT to primary tumor, nephrectomy 4 weeks later. Nephrectomy followed 15 Gy stereotactic body radiation by 4 weeks. Blood was sampled at baseline, 2 weeks and 4 weeks after SBRT. Clear cell pathology was present in this patient's renal cell carcinoma. Repertoires were generated with immunoSEQ multiplex PCR, while TCRdb's copy carries only in-frame clones and drops some. The sample lists 60,000 to 95,000 clones, over 65% occurring once. This CDR3 is built from 14 residues. V lost 6 bases to trimming and J lost 1 base, with 11 bases between them. Germline V gene lookup returns CDR1 MNHEY and CDR2 SVGAGI. In the case of this clone: The antigen is undetermined.

The TCR sequence derives from a woman aged 60-75 years with renal cell carcinoma. J is TRBJ2-3 and V is TRBV6-5; maybe TRBD1 (6 bases). The source material was blood, sampled from a patient whose treatment included radiotherapy and nephrectomy. In nucleotides, the CDR3 is TGTGCCAGCAGACAGGGATACGGCACAGATACGCAGTATTTT. Residues: CASRQGYGTDTQYF.